This passage covers 32 T cell receptor beta chains from one sample sequenced in a study of blood T cell repertoires in COVID-19. Assay used: immunoSEQ multiplex PCR; TCRdb lists only in-frame clones, some missing. The sample holds tens of thousands of clones; 85% to 90% are singletons and the top ten take approximately 1.2%. Sequenced input: PBMCs or T cells enriched from blood (not recorded which). Source of these receptors: a woman between 45 and 60 years old with acute COVID-19.

The V call is TRBV25-1, the J call TRBJ1-1; TRBD1 matches 7 bases. The CDR3 loop spans 16 amino acids. CDR1 and CDR2 (germline): MGHDK, SYGVNS. The V gene end was trimmed by 2 bases and the J gene end by 1 base; junction bases not matched to a gene: 7. Here the CDR3 reads CASSERDYRGNTEAFF. CDR3 in DNA: TGTGCCAGCAGTGAAAGGGATTACAGGGGGAACACTGAAGCTTTCTTT.

There are a few counts of this clone. V gene TRBV29-1 combines with J gene TRBJ1-1; D is possibly TRBD1 (6 bases). The CDR3 has 14 residues. V was pared by 3 bases and J by 1 base, with 12 bases between. Germline V gene sequence: CDR1 SQVTM, CDR2 ANQGSEA. CDR3 bases: TGCAGCGTTGACCAGGGGACGGCGAACACTGAAGCTTTCTTT. Its protein product is CSVDQGTANTEAFF.

The gene calls are TRBV4-3 and TRBJ2-2, with no clear D. CDR1 is LGHNA and CDR2 is YSLEER in the germline V gene. The CDR3 is 15 residues long. Trimming took off 4 bases at V and 2 bases at J, with 11 bases between the two ends. CDR3: CASSPGWPNTGELFF. The DNA of the CDR3 is TGCGCCAGCAGCCCTGGCTGGCCTAACACCGGGGAGCTGTTTTTT.

V and J are TRBV19 and TRBJ2-2, with D possibly TRBD2 on 5 matching bases. CDR1 and CDR2 (germline): LNHDA, SQIVND (reference sequence). Trimming stripped 6 bases from V and 5 bases from J, with 10 bases between. The CDR3 sequence is 13 residues long. CDR3 bases: TGTGCCAGTAGGAGGGATAGAACCGGGGAGCTGTTTTTT. Protein sequence: CASRRDRTGELFF.

CDR3 DNA: TGTGCCAGCAGCCCGTCGCGGTTGTCCAAAAACATTCAGTACTTC. Amino acid sequence: CASSPSRLSKNIQYF. The gene calls are TRBV13 and TRBJ2-4; D is ambiguous. CDR1 and CDR2 (germline): PRHDT, FYEKMQ (reference sequence). This CDR3 is 15 amino acids long. Trimming removed 5 bases at V and 2 bases at J, with 13 bases between.

This clone was seen a single time. The rearrangement links TRBV2 to TRBJ1-1, with D maybe TRBD1 (6 bases). CDR1 is SNHLY, CDR2 FYNNEI, per germline. The CDR3 contains 13 residues. V lost 1 base to trimming and J lost 4 bases, with 7 bases between them. The CDR3 bases are TGTGCCAGCAGTGAAGAACAGGGCACTGAAGCTTTCTTT. Translating it yields CASSEEQGTEAFF.

This chain links TRBV4-3 with TRBJ1-2; D ambiguous. CDR1 LGHNA and CDR2 YSLEER come from the germline V gene. This CDR3 is built from 14 residues. The germline V and J ends were trimmed by 9 bases and 5 bases, with 19 bases remaining between them. The DNA for the CDR3 is TGCGCCAGTAACAGCGAGAGGGCCTCTTATGGCTACACCTTC. It specifies CASNSERASYGYTF.

V gene TRBV5-5 combines with J gene TRBJ1-5; no clear D gene. The V end was cut by 1 base, the J end by 0 bases, with 8 bases between. CDR1 and CDR2 from the germline V gene are SGHKS and YYEKEE (reference sequence). The CDR3 is 15 amino acids. The CDR3 spells CASSLSPGSNQPQHF. Here the CDR3 DNA reads TGTGCCAGCAGCTTGAGTCCGGGTAGCAATCAGCCCCAGCATTTT.

This rearrangement joins TRBV5-1 to TRBJ2-1; 7 nucleotides align to TRBD2. The germline V gene has CDR1 SGHRS and CDR2 YFSETQ. The ends lost 0 bases at V and 5 bases at J; junction bases unmatched: 2. The CDR3 runs 14 residues. This CDR3 reads CASSLVGGDNEQFF. The CDR3 DNA reads TGCGCCAGCAGCTTGGTTGGGGGGGACAATGAGCAGTTCTTC. The variable domain in full, completed from reference TRBV5-1 and TRBJ2-1, reads KAGVTQTPRYLIKTRGQQVTLSCSPISGHRSVSWYQQTPGQGLQFLFEYFSETQRNKGNFPGRFSGRQFSNSRSEMNVSTLELGDSALYLCASSLVGGDNEQFFGPGTRLTVL.

V and J are TRBV11-3 and TRBJ2-2; D perhaps matches TRBD1 (5 bases). Germline assignment: CDR1 SGHNT and CDR2 YENEEA. V shed 4 bases and J shed 3 bases, with 6 bases lying between them. This CDR3 spans 13 amino acids. The CDR3 DNA follows: TGTGCCAGCAGCTCGACAGACACCGGGGAGCTGTTTTTT. Its protein is CASSSTDTGELFF.

The chain joins TRBV2 to TRBJ1-2; D possibly corresponds to TRBD1 (5 bases). The germline V gene has CDR1 SNHLY and CDR2 FYNNEI. V was cut by 2 bases and J by 1 base, with 14 bases left in between. This CDR3 comprises 16 residues. CDR3 region: CASSESGRGNNYGYTF. DNA of the CDR3: TGTGCCAGCAGTGAAAGTGGTAGGGGAAATAACTATGGCTACACCTTC.

This chain links TRBV18 with TRBJ2-5, with 14 bases fitting TRBD2. This CDR3 contains 16 residues. V lost 2 bases to trimming and J lost 5 bases; unmatched junction nucleotides: 4. Germline V gene data show CDR1 as KGHSH and CDR2 as LQKENI. CDR3 region: CASSPWTSGRWETQYF. The CDR3 DNA follows: TGTGCCAGCTCACCATGGACTAGCGGGAGGTGGGAGACCCAGTACTTC.

The chain is built from TRBV7-2 and TRBJ1-1, with 10 bases lining up with TRBD1. V was pared by 1 base and J by 4 bases, with 12 bases of the junction left unmatched. The length of the CDR3 is 18 residues. CDR1 is SGHTA, CDR2 FQGNSA, per germline. CDR3 loop: CASSLGGQPGQGGTEAFF. CDR3 coding DNA: TGTGCCAGCAGCTTAGGAGGGCAACCCGGACAGGGGGGCACTGAAGCTTTCTTT.

V usage is TRBV5-1 and J usage is TRBJ1-6; 10 positions agree with TRBD1. The CDR3 consists of 16 residues. Trimming cost V 3 bases and J 8 bases; bases outside gene matches: 8. The germline CDR1 and CDR2 sequences are SGHRS and YFSETQ. The CDR3 loop reads CASSSGQGRLDSPLHF. Here the CDR3 DNA reads TGCGCCAGCAGCTCGGGACAGGGGAGGTTAGATTCACCCCTCCACTTT.

This sequence joins TRBV19 and TRBJ2-3, with 8 nucleotides matching TRBD1. J lost 2 bases, V lost 3 bases, and 4 bases had no gene match. CDR1 is LNHDA and CDR2 is SQIVND in the germline V gene (reference sequence). This CDR3 region has 15 residues. CDR3 sequence: CASSMRTGHTDTQYF. CDR3 DNA: TGTGCCAGTAGTATGCGGACAGGGCACACAGATACGCAGTATTTT.

The CDR3 bases are TGTGCCAGCAGGGGCTACAGCGGGAGGGCCCCAGATACGCAGTATTTT. Translation gives CASRGYSGRAPDTQYF. This chain joins TRBV2 and TRBJ2-3, with 10 bases that match TRBD2. The length of the CDR3 is 16 residues. CDR1 is SNHLY and CDR2 is FYNNEI in the germline V gene. The J segment lost 4 bases and the V segment lost 6 bases, leaving 10 bases of the junction unmatched.

CDR3 nucleotides: TGCGCCAGCAGCTTGGGGGACAGGGCCCCCATGGACACCATATATTTT. Its translation is CASSLGDRAPMDTIYF. V gene TRBV5-1 combines with J gene TRBJ1-3; 9 bases line up with TRBD1. Germline loops: CDR1 SGHRS, CDR2 YFSETQ. This CDR3 contains 16 residues. J gave up 8 bases and V 0 bases, and 9 bases lay outside the gene matches.

J is TRBJ1-2 and V is TRBV28; no clear D. This CDR3 has 14 residues. Trimming cost V 4 bases and J 3 bases, with 12 bases left between them. Looked up from germline, CDR1 is MDHEN and CDR2 is SYDVKM. The CDR3 nucleotides read TGTGCCAGCAGTTCGCAGGCGGGAGACTATGGCTACACCTTC. This codes for CASSSQAGDYGYTF.

The chain recombines TRBV5-5 with TRBJ1-1; D is unresolved. The germline V gene encodes CDR1 SGHKS and CDR2 YYEKEE (reference sequence). This CDR3 spans 14 amino acids. Trimming pared 4 bases from V and 5 bases from J, leaving 15 bases between. CDR3 residues: CASSPRSSLTEAFF. In nucleotides, the CDR3 is TGTGCCAGCAGCCCCCGTAGCTCGTTGACTGAAGCTTTCTTT.

The chain has TRBV5-1 and TRBJ1-2, with 7 bases fitting TRBD1. The CDR3 spans 13 residues. Germline loops: CDR1 SGHRS, CDR2 YFSETQ. The junction had 9 bases not matched to a gene; V was cut back by 5 bases and J by 8 bases. CDR3 in amino acids: CASSPVRGQGYTF. The DNA of the CDR3 is TGCGCCAGCAGTCCTGTTAGGGGGCAAGGCTACACCTTC.

The CDR3: CAIRPGLAGNNEQFF. In DNA, the CDR3 is TGTGCCATCAGACCGGGACTAGCGGGAAACAATGAGCAGTTCTTC. The chain uses TRBV10-3 and TRBJ2-1, with 13 bases matching TRBD2. The trim removed 6 bases at V and 5 bases at J, leaving 4 bases unmatched. CDR1 is ENHRY, CDR2 SYGVKD, per germline. The CDR3 length is 15 residues.

This clone was seen just once. CDR3 DNA sequence: TGTGCCAGTAGTCGAAGATCCGGGACAGGGGGCGAGGGGACTGAAGCTTTCTTT. Its protein product is CASSRRSGTGGEGTEAFF. This chain joins TRBV19 and TRBJ1-1; TRBD1 matches 12 bases. Trimming cost V 5 bases and J 5 bases; bases outside gene matches: 15. Looked up from germline, CDR1 is LNHDA and CDR2 is SQIVND (reference sequence). The length of the CDR3 is 18 residues.

The V and J genes are TRBV30 and TRBJ1-2; the D gene is possibly TRBD1 (6 bases). Germline CDR1 GTSNPN, CDR2 SVGIG (reference sequence). This CDR3 is 15 amino acids long. Trimming removed 0 bases from V and 0 bases from J, with 11 bases in between. CDR3 DNA: TGTGCCTGGAGTGTACGGGGGGCGACTAACTATGGCTACACCTTC. Residues: CAWSVRGATNYGYTF.

The CDR3 bases are TGTGCCAGCAGCCATGTCTCTAGCGGGAGTAACGAGCAGTACTTC. It yields the protein CASSHVSSGSNEQYF. This chain connects TRBV7-2 to TRBJ2-7; 10 bases fit TRBD2. The CDR3 covers 15 residues. Per the germline V gene, CDR1 is SGHTA and CDR2 is FQGNSA. The V and J ends lost 5 bases and 5 bases, in that order; junction bases with no gene match: 9.

J is TRBJ2-2 and V is TRBV11-3, with TRBD1 identical over 9 bases. The CDR3 totals 16 residues. Looked up from germline, CDR1 is SGHNT and CDR2 is YENEEA. V was pared by 3 bases and J by 6 bases, with 8 bases of the junction left unmatched. CDR3 protein: CASSLGSTGGAGELFF. The CDR3 coding sequence is TGTGCCAGCAGCTTGGGATCGACAGGGGGGGCCGGGGAGCTGTTTTTT.

J is TRBJ2-7 and V is TRBV30, with a possible D match to TRBD1 (5 bases). Germline CDR1 reads GTSNPN; CDR2 reads SVGIG (reference sequence). Between the trimmed V and J ends, which lost 3 bases and 1 base, there was a span of 7 bases. This CDR3 region has 12 residues. CDR3 sequence (DNA): TGTGCCTGGAGCCAGGGATCCTACGAGCAGTACTTC. Its translation is CAWSQGSYEQYF.

V gene TRBV19 combines with J gene TRBJ2-1, with D possibly being TRBD2 (6 bases). The germline gives CDR1 LNHDA, CDR2 SQIVND (reference sequence). The CDR3 contains 15 residues. V was pared by 3 bases and J by 1 base, with 10 bases between. In DNA form, the CDR3 reads TGTGCCAGTAGTATGGCCGGGACTTCCTACAATGAGCAGTTCTTC. Its translation: CASSMAGTSYNEQFF. Filled out from reference TRBV19 and TRBJ2-1, the complete variable domain reads DGGITQSPKYLFRKEGQNVTLSCEQNLNHDAMYWYRQDPGQGLRLIYYSQIVNDFQKGDIAEGYSVSREKKESFPLTVTSAQKNPTAFYLCASSMAGTSYNEQFFGPGTRLTVL.

This chain uses TRBV25-1 with TRBJ1-4; D is possibly TRBD1 (6 bases). The CDR3 is 15 residues long. Trimming cost V 6 bases and J 2 bases, with 13 bases left between them. Germline V gives CDR1 MGHDK, CDR2 SYGVNS. Written as DNA, the CDR3 is TGTGCCAGCAGCTACGGACAGACGACTAATGAAAAACTGTTTTTT. Its protein is CASSYGQTTNEKLFF.

V and J are TRBV19 and TRBJ2-2, with D unclear. Between the trimmed V and J ends, which lost 0 bases and 6 bases, there was a span of 8 bases. This CDR3 contains 14 residues. Germline-derived CDR1 and CDR2 are LNHDA and SQIVND (reference sequence). CDR3 sequence (DNA): TGTGCCAGTAGTATAGATCTATTTCCCGGGGAGCTGTTTTTT. Translating it yields CASSIDLFPGELFF. The full variable domain, its missing parts supplied by reference TRBV19 and TRBJ2-2, is DGGITQSPKYLFRKEGQNVTLSCEQNLNHDAMYWYRQDPGQGLRLIYYSQIVNDFQKGDIAEGYSVSREKKESFPLTVTSAQKNPTAFYLCASSIDLFPGELFFGEGSRLTVL.

This clone occurred once. CDR3 region: CSVARGTGRNTEAFF. The DNA of the CDR3 is TGCAGCGTTGCCCGGGGGACAGGCCGAAACACTGAAGCTTTCTTT. This chain joins TRBV29-1 and TRBJ1-1; 8 nucleotides line up with TRBD1. Germline V CDR1 and CDR2: SQVTM, ANQGSEA. V was clipped by 4 bases and J by 2 bases; unmatched bases: 9. The CDR3 has 15 residues.

This chain links TRBV29-1 with TRBJ1-2, with D possibly being TRBD1 (6 bases). The CDR3 is 13 residues long. CDR1 SQVTM and CDR2 ANQGSEA come from the germline V gene. V dropped 5 bases and J dropped 3 bases, with 13 bases sitting between them. CDR3 DNA sequence: TGCAGCGTTAGGACAGAGGAACACTATGGCTACACCTTC. Amino acids: CSVRTEEHYGYTF.

The chain recombines TRBV5-1 with TRBJ1-4; the match to TRBD1 covers 7 bases. The trim removed 5 bases at V and 5 bases at J, leaving 9 bases unmatched. Germline V gene lookup returns CDR1 SGHRS and CDR2 YFSETQ. This CDR3 contains 15 residues. CDR3 coding DNA: TGCGCCAGCAGATCCCAACAGGGGAGGAATGAAAAACTGTTTTTT. Translating gives CASRSQQGRNEKLFF.